The clone carrying this TCR beta chain came up a few times. The sample belongs to a study of blood T cell repertoires in COVID-19. Study as a whole: The analysed material was cDNA or gDNA that came from T cells, B-cell-depleted T cells, or PBMCs.

Per germline, CDR1 KGHSH and CDR2 LQKENI. The CDR3 runs to 16 residues. The junction had 10 bases not matched to a gene; V was cut back by 2 bases and J by 6 bases. Cohort placement rested on clinical history that participants reported themselves. In Cohort 3, a recovered donor had either two negative PCRs, clearance, or symptom resolution. Authors' methods: Amplified reference gene primers provided the basis for estimating nucleated cell counts. Using immunoSEQ multiplex PCR, the repertoire was profiled, and TCRdb retains in-frame clones only, with some absent. The V and J calls and clone size come from that table; D and trimming were worked out from the DNA. The sample holds some 400,000 clones, around 87% seen once.

The sequence derives from a man in his thirties or forties who had recovered from COVID-19. The chain carries TRBV18 and TRBJ1-5; TRBD1 matches 7 bases. The material sequenced was PBMCs or T cells enriched from blood (not recorded which). The CDR3 loop reads CASSPNSGQAAQPQHF. The CDR3 DNA is TGTGCCAGCTCACCAAACTCCGGACAGGCTGCTCAGCCCCAGCATTTT.